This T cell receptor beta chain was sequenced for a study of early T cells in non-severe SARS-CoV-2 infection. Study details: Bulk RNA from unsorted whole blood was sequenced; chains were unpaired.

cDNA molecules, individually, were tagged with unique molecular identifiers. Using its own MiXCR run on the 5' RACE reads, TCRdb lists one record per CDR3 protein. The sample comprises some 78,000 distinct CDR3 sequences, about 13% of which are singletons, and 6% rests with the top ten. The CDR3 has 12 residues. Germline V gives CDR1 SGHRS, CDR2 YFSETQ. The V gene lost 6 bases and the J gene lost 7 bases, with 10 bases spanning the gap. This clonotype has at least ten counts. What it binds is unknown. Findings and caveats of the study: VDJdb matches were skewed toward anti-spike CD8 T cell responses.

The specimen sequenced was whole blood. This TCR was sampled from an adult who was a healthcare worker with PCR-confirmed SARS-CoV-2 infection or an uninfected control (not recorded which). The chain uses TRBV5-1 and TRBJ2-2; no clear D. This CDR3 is CASNDGIGELFF. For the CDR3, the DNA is TGCGCCAGCAACGACGGAATCGGGGAGCTGTTTTTT.